This passage covers 13 T cell receptor beta chains from one sample sequenced in a study of T cells in Graves' hyperthyroidism and ophthalmopathy. RNA transcripts provided the source from which TCR beta CDR3 regions were amplified. An initial round of RT-PCR targeting the TCR CDR3 relied on the HTBI primer set. MiXCR, applied by TCRdb to the multiplex PCR reads, yields one record per CDR3 protein. The profile shows approximately 58,000 distinct CDR3 sequences, about 49% of them singletons. The specimen was blood. These TCRs come from a woman between 25 and 40 years old with Graves' ophthalmopathy.

Note on this clonotype: A much larger clone is a single base away; this may be a read error. The CDR3 here is CASSFTLAGGLTGTQYF. CDR3 sequence (DNA): TGTGCCAGCAGTTTCACCCTAGCGGGAGGCCTCACAGGTACGCAGTATTTT. The chain has TRBV28 and TRBJ2-3, with 11 bases identical to TRBD2. This CDR3 is 17 amino acids long. CDR1 and CDR2 (germline): MDHEN, SYDVKM.

This clonotype was seen many times. The chain uses TRBV9 and TRBJ2-1; D possibly corresponds to TRBD2 (6 bases). Trimming cost V 4 bases and J 7 bases, with 15 bases left between them. The germline V gene encodes CDR1 SGDLS and CDR2 YYNGEE. This CDR3 has 14 residues. DNA for the CDR3: TGTGCCAGCAGCTTACAGACTAGTCCGAATGAGCAGTTCTTC. It encodes CASSLQTSPNEQFF.

This clonotype was detected many times. The gene calls are TRBV15 and TRBJ1-4, with 7 bases identical to TRBD1. V shed 7 bases, J shed 7 bases, and the junction held 12 bases outside the gene matches. The V gene's germline CDR1 is LNHNV and CDR2 YYDKDF (reference sequence). This CDR3 contains 15 residues. DNA of the CDR3: TGTGCCACCAATCGACAGGGCCCGGAAAGTGAAAAACTGTTTTTT. Protein: CATNRQGPESEKLFF.

Note on this clonotype: At one end the junction does not follow the germline gene, possibly because of a read error. This chain joins TRBV9 and TRBJ1-1, with D maybe TRBD1 (6 bases). Looked up from germline, CDR1 is SGDLS and CDR2 is YYNGEE. CDR3 length equals 15 residues. CDR3 sequence (DNA): TGTGCCAGCAGCCCCAGGCAAATTCCAGGGGCTGAAGCGTCCTTT. This codes for CASSPRQIPGAEASF.

About this clonotype itself: A read error is possible here, since a much larger clone lies one base away. The CDR3 coding sequence is TGTGCCAGCGGCCCCCATCTTGAGAACACCGGGGAGCTGTTTTTT. This codes for CASGPHLENTGELFF. The chain carries TRBV6-5 and TRBJ2-2; unclear D gene. The germline V gene has CDR1 MNHEY and CDR2 SVGAGI. Trimming pared 8 bases from V and 1 base from J, leaving 14 bases between. The CDR3 consists of 15 residues.

This clonotype showed up just a few times. The chain joins TRBV3-1 to TRBJ2-2; TRBD1 aligns across 7 bases. Per the germline V gene, CDR1 is LGHDT and CDR2 is YNNKEL (reference sequence). After removal of 6 bases from V and 4 bases from J, the junction contained 5 bases not matched to a gene. The CDR3 has 14 amino acids. The CDR3 DNA sequence: TGTGCCAGCAGGGACAGGCGGTTCACCGGGGAGCTGTTTTTT. Residues: CASRDRRFTGELFF. Using reference TRBV3-1 and TRBJ2-2 for the parts outside the CDR3, the full variable domain is DTAVSQTPKYLVTQMGNDKSIKCEQNLGHDTMYWYKQDSKKFLKIMFSYNNKELIINETVPNRFSPKSPDKAHLNLHINSLELGDSAVYFCASRDRRFTGELFFGEGSRLTVL.

The chain uses TRBV29-1 and TRBJ1-5; D call uncertain. The DNA end is a closer match to TRBJ1-3, so the J assignment may be wrong. The germline gives CDR1 SQVTM, CDR2 ANQGSEA. The CDR3 is 16 amino acids. CDR3 in DNA: TGCAGCGTTGAAGTCGGTTCGGATGGCGATGGAAACACCATATATTTT. Translating gives CSVEVGSDGDGNTIYF.

This clonotype was seen ten or more times. The V gene is TRBV6-5, the J gene TRBJ2-7, with TRBD1 as a possible D gene (5 bases). Germline CDR1 is MNHEY and CDR2 is SVGAGI. Trimming pared 6 bases from V and 4 bases from J, leaving 16 bases between. This CDR3 spans 14 amino acids. CDR3 sequence (DNA): TGTGCCAGCAGCCCTTGGGGCCCTCAATACGAGCAGTACTTC. The encoded protein is CASSPWGPQYEQYF.

This clonotype was seen repeatedly, ten times or more. V gene TRBV6-1 combines with J gene TRBJ2-7, with 11 bases matching TRBD2. The CDR3 totals 18 residues. Germline CDR1 and CDR2: MNHNS and SASEGT. Trimming cost V 0 bases and J 5 bases; bases outside gene matches: 12. CDR3: CASSEARLAGGRSDEQYF. CDR3 coding DNA: TGTGCCAGCAGTGAAGCGCGGCTAGCGGGAGGTCGAAGCGACGAGCAGTACTTC.

With regard to this clonotype: One end of the junction varies from germline; a read error may be responsible. The V call is TRBV10-2, the J call TRBJ2-2; D is uncertain. The CDR3 covers 16 residues. Germline loops: CDR1 WSHSY, CDR2 SAAADI. The chain's CDR3 is CTSSDWSSIGTRELFF. CDR3 DNA: TGCACCAGCAGTGATTGGAGTAGTATAGGTACCAGGGAGCTGTTTTTT.

This clonotype was seen ten or more times. The genes are TRBV28 and TRBJ2-7; D is possibly TRBD1 or TRBD2 (5 bases each). Trimming removed 5 bases from V and 5 bases from J, with 19 bases in between. This CDR3 spans 15 amino acids. CDR1 and CDR2 (germline): MDHEN, SYDVKM. In DNA form, the CDR3 reads TGTGCCAGCAGTGAGGGGCAGCTGGCTTTGCACGAGCAGTACTTC. It codes for CASSEGQLALHEQYF.

This chain uses TRBV9 with TRBJ1-5; perhaps TRBD1 as D (6 bases). The CDR3 loop spans 18 amino acids. Germline values: CDR1 SGDLS, CDR2 YYNGEE. Trimming pared 0 bases from V and 5 bases from J, leaving 21 bases between. The CDR3 sequence: CASSVARGIGAIDQPQHF. The CDR3 nucleotides read TGTGCCAGCAGCGTAGCCAGGGGTATCGGGGCTATAGATCAGCCCCAGCATTTT. Looking up the rest from reference TRBV9 and TRBJ1-5 gives the full variable domain: DSGVTQTPKHLITATGQRVTLRCSPRSGDLSVYWYQQSLDQGLQFLIQYYNGEERAKGNILERFSAQQFPDLHSELNLSSLELGDSALYFCASSVARGIGAIDQPQHFGDGTRLSIL.

This clonotype was counted at least ten times. V and J are TRBV7-9 and TRBJ1-2; D not resolved. The CDR3 loop spans 13 amino acids. Germline V CDR1 and CDR2: SEHNR, FQNEAQ (reference sequence). Trimming left V 5 bases short and J 8 bases short, with 15 bases between. The CDR3 reads CASSPVGSGGYTF. DNA of the CDR3: TGTGCCAGCAGCCCCGTAGGGTCCGGGGGCTACACCTTC.